These T cell receptor beta chains were read from a single sample in a study of T cells in Graves' hyperthyroidism and ophthalmopathy. TCRdb re-called the multiplex PCR reads through MiXCR, storing one row per CDR3 protein. The table shows 700,000 to 950,000 distinct CDR3 sequences, with 35% occurring only once. Sequencing was done on a sample of blood. The receptors come from a woman aged 40 to 50 with Graves' hyperthyroidism. CDR3s include the opening cysteine and the closing phenylalanine or tryptophan. A D gene is named only where the DNA matches it firmly. Size values are once, few and many counts, or a class for expanded clones, and some rows have none.

CDR3	DNA	size	V	J	D
CASSPGTAWETQYF	TGTGCCAGCAGCCCAGGGACCGCCTGGGAGACCCAGTACTTC	-	TRBV11-2	TRBJ2-5	-
CASSLVGSEDEQYF	TGTGCCAGCAGCTTAGTGGGTAGCGAGGACGAGCAGTACTTC	-	TRBV7-9	TRBJ2-7	-
CASSSPSSGTDTQYF	TGTGCCAGCAGCTCCCCTTCCTCGGGGACAGATACGCAGTATTTT	few	TRBV7-2	TRBJ2-3	-
CASSHSLALTSNQPQHF	TGTGCCAGCAGCCATTCCCTTGCACTAACGAGCAATCAGCCCCAGCATTTT	-	TRBV16	TRBJ1-5	-
CASSTDRERLGELFF	TGTGCCAGCAGCACAGACCGCGAACGGCTCGGGGAGCTGTTTTTT	many	TRBV7-2	TRBJ2-2	-
CSAMGLPETQYF	TGCAGTGCTATGGGGCTACCGGAGACCCAGTACTTC	-	TRBV20-1	TRBJ2-5	-
CASSLTRQHSGNTIYF	TGTGCCAGCAGCCTGACTAGACAGCACTCTGGAAACACCATATATTTT	many	TRBV7-2	TRBJ1-3	-
CASSNGEAFF	TGTGCCAGCAGTAATGGTGAAGCTTTCTTT	-	TRBV6-2/TRBV6-3	TRBJ1-1	-
CASSRLGRTGRKDTEAFF	TGTGCCAGCAGCCGATTGGGAAGGACAGGGAGAAAGGACACTGAAGCTTTCTTT	-	TRBV7-3	TRBJ1-1	TRBD1
CASSFTTAYGYTF	TGCGCCAGCAGCTTTACGACAGCCTATGGCTACACCTTC	few	TRBV5-1	TRBJ1-2	-
CASSLVGSGALQETQYF	TGTGCCAGCAGCTTAGTGGGTAGCGGGGCCCTCCAAGAGACCCAGTACTTC	few	TRBV7-2	TRBJ2-5	TRBD2
CASSQPTGGKYEQYF	TGCGCCAGCTCCCAACCGACAGGGGGTAAATACGAGCAGTACTTC	few	TRBV7-2	TRBJ2-7	TRBD1
CASSPRSGSQETQYF	TGTGCCAGCAGCCCACGGTCAGGGTCCCAAGAGACCCAGTACTTC	-	TRBV2	TRBJ2-5	-
CASSFWQQSNDKQFF	TGTGCCAGCAGTTTTTGGCAGCAAAGCAATGATAAGCAGTTCTTC	-	TRBV27	TRBJ2-1	-
CASSFIVAANNEQFF	TGTGCCAGCAGCTTCATCGTAGCGGCGAACAATGAGCAGTTCTTC	-	TRBV5-4	TRBJ2-1	-
CASNRLRLAGNAGELFF	TGTGCCAGCAACCGACTCCGACTAGCGGGGAACGCCGGGGAGCTGTTTTTT	-	TRBV10-3	TRBJ2-2	TRBD2
CASSYQTGAEKLFF	TGTGCCAGCAGCTACCAGACAGGGGCAGAAAAACTGTTTTTT	-	TRBV13	TRBJ1-4	TRBD1
CATFKRGKNTEAFF	TGTGCCACTTTCAAGAGGGGAAAGAACACTGAAGCTTTCTTT	few	TRBV6-5	TRBJ1-1	-
CASSPPGVADTQYF	TGTGCCAGCAGCCCACCCGGGGTAGCAGATACGCAGTATTTT	-	TRBV6-5	TRBJ2-3	-
CASDRPGRGRNSPLHF	TGTGCCAGCGACCGGCCCGGCAGGGGGAGAAATTCACCCCTCCACTTT	-	TRBV6-6	TRBJ1-6	TRBD1
CASSLVTGDYTF	TGTGCCAGCAGCTTGGTGACAGGGGACTACACCTTC	many	TRBV5-4	TRBJ1-2	TRBD1
CASSGATGGSGNTIYF	TGTGCCAGTAGTGGCGCGACAGGGGGATCTGGAAACACCATATATTTT	-	TRBV19	TRBJ1-3	TRBD1
CASSYSGTGEEAFF	TGTGCCAGCAGCTACTCCGGGACAGGGGAAGAAGCTTTCTTT	few	TRBV6-6	TRBJ1-1	TRBD1
CASSDGSDSHYEQYF	TGTGCCAGCAGCGATGGGAGTGACTCGCACTACGAGCAGTACTTC	-	TRBV9	TRBJ2-7	-
CASTQQGSTEAFF	TGTGCCAGCACCCAGCAGGGGAGCACTGAAGCTTTCTTT	-	TRBV2	TRBJ1-1	-
CATSESRAGELFF	TGTGCCACCAGTGAAAGTCGTGCCGGGGAGCTGTTTTTT	many	TRBV24-1	TRBJ2-2	-
CASSVAANYGYTF	TGTGCCAGCAGCGTAGCAGCTAACTATGGCTACACCTTC	-	TRBV9	TRBJ1-2	-
CASSRASGSQDTQYF	TGTGCCAGCAGTAGGGCTAGCGGGAGCCAAGATACGCAGTATTTT	-	TRBV7-2	TRBJ2-3	TRBD2
CASSEVPGEPLHF	TGTGCCAGCAGTGAAGTTCCAGGGGAACCCCTCCACTTT	few	TRBV10-3	TRBJ1-6	-
CASSTGTVRDQPQHF	TGTGCCAGCAGCACCGGGACAGTTCGGGATCAGCCCCAGCATTTT	-	TRBV7-9	TRBJ1-5	TRBD1
CASSSMQQGLDQPQHF	TGTGCCAGCAGTTCGATGCAACAGGGGTTAGACCAGCCCCAGCATTTT	-	TRBV12-3/TRBV12-4	TRBJ1-5	TRBD1
CSALVGSDLNTEAFF	TGCAGTGCTCTCGTGGGTTCCGACTTGAACACTGAAGCTTTCTTT	many	TRBV20-1	TRBJ1-1	-
CSGEAGGLGEQYF	TGCAGCGGTGAAGCGGGGGGCTTAGGTGAGCAGTACTTC	-	TRBV29-1	TRBJ2-7	TRBD2
CASSFDNSANQPQHF	TGTGCCAGCAGTTTTGACAACTCGGCCAATCAGCCCCAGCATTTT	few	TRBV5-8	TRBJ1-5	-
CASSLVGAPETQYF	TGTGCCAGCAGCCTAGTCGGGGCGCCAGAGACCCAGTACTTC	many	TRBV12-3/TRBV12-4	TRBJ2-5	-
CASSFGGLRQPQHF	TGTGCCAGCAGCTTCGGGGGGCTGAGGCAGCCCCAGCATTTT	-	TRBV7-9	TRBJ1-5	-
CASSLSIRANTEAFF	TGTGCCAGCAGTTTATCGATCAGGGCGAACACTGAAGCTTTCTTT	few	TRBV27	TRBJ1-1	-
CATSDPTKGPFF	TGTGCCACCAGTGATCCTACAAAGGGGCCGTTCTTC	-	TRBV24-1	TRBJ2-1	-
CASSSPQGANSPLHF	TGTGCCAGCAGCTCACCACAGGGGGCTAATTCACCCCTCCACTTT	-	TRBV7-9	TRBJ1-6	TRBD1
CASSFTGATDALF	TGTGCCAGCAGCTTCACCGGGGCGACTGACGCTCTCTTT	-	TRBV5-5	TRBJ1-1	-
CASTANQDTQYF	TGTGCCAGCACCGCAAACCAGGATACGCAGTATTTT	-	TRBV7-9	TRBJ2-3	-
CASSYGPGVGGGYEQYF	TGTGCCAGCAGTTACGGCCCCGGGGTAGGGGGAGGTTACGAGCAGTACTTC	-	TRBV6-5	TRBJ2-7	-
CASSLTLGEAFF	TGTGCCAGCAGCTTAACTCTGGGGGAAGCTTTCTTT	-	TRBV7-9	TRBJ1-1	-
CATLSGNTIYF	TGTGCCACCCTCTCTGGAAACACCATATATTTT	many	TRBV7-9	TRBJ1-3	-
CSASGAGASSYEQYF	TGCAGTGCTAGCGGGGCGGGGGCCAGCTCCTACGAGCAGTACTTC	-	TRBV20-1	TRBJ2-7	-
CATSDSGVYQPQHF	TGTGCCACCAGTGATTCGGGCGTTTATCAGCCCCAGCATTTT	-	TRBV24-1	TRBJ1-5	-
CASSSGTGKETQYF	TGCGCCAGCAGCTCAGGGACAGGGAAAGAGACCCAGTACTTC	few	TRBV5-1	TRBJ2-5	TRBD1
CASSSRGGGRTEAFF	TGTGCCAGCAGCTCCCGCGGGGGGGGCCGGACTGAAGCTTTCTTT	few	TRBV7-2	TRBJ1-1	-
CASSSDMIYEQYF	TGTGCCAGCAGCTCGGACATGATCTACGAGCAGTACTTC	few	TRBV5-5	TRBJ2-7	-
CASSVDRDREFGNTIYF	TGTGCCAGCAGTGTTGACCGGGACAGGGAATTTGGAAACACCATATATTTT	-	TRBV2	TRBJ1-3	TRBD1
CASGNRGNNSPLHF	TGTGCCAGCGGAAACAGGGGTAATAATTCACCCCTCCACTTT	-	TRBV6-6	TRBJ1-6	TRBD1
CASSFVPGQGAGFF	TGTGCCAGCAGCTTTGTTCCGGGACAGGGGGCGGGTTTCTTT	-	TRBV7-2	TRBJ1-1	TRBD1
CASSQDRVPEENSPLHF	TGCGCCAGCAGCCAAGACAGGGTGCCGGAAGAAAATTCACCCCTCCACTTT	-	TRBV5-1	TRBJ1-6	TRBD1
CASRSSGEKLFF	TGTGCCAGCAGGTCATCTGGGGAAAAACTGTTTTTT	many	TRBV7-9	TRBJ1-4	-
CASSSSLTSVDQPQHF	TGTGCCAGCAGTTCCTCCCTAACAAGCGTTGATCAGCCCCAGCATTTT	few	TRBV28	TRBJ1-5	-